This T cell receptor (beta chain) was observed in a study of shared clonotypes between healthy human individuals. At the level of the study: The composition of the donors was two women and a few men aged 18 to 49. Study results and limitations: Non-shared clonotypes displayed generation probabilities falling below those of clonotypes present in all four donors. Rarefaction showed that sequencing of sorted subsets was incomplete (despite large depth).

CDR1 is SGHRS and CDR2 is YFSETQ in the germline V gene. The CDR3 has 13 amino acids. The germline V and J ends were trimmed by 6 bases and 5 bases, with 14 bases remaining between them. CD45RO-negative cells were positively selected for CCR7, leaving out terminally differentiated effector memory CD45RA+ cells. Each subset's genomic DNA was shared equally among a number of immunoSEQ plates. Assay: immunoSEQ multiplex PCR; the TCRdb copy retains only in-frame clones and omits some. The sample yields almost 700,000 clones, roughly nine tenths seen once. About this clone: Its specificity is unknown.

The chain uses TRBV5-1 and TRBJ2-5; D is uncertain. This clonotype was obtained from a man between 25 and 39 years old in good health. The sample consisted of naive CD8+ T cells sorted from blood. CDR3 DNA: TGCGCCAGCACCGAAACTCAATCTGAGACCCAGTACTTC. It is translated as CASTETQSETQYF.